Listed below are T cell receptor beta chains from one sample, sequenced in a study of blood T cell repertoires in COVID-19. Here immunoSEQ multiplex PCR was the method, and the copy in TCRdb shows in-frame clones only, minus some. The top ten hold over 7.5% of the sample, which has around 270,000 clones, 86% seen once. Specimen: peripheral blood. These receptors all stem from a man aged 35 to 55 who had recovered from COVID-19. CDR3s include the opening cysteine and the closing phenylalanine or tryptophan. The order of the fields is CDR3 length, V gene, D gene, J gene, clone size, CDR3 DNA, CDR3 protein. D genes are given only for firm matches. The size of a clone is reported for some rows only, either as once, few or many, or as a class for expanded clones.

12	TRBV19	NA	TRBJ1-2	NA	TGTGCCAGTAGTTCTCGGGGTGCTGGCTACACCTTC	CASSSRGAGYTF
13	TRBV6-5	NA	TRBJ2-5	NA	TGTGCCAGCAGTTACGGCGGTCAAGAGACCCAGTACTTC	CASSYGGQETQYF
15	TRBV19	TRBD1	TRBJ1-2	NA	TGTGCCAGTAGTACGCCGACAGGGGGAAACTATGGCTACACCTTC	CASSTPTGGNYGYTF
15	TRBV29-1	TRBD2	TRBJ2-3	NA	TGCAGCGTTGGCGTTAGCGGGAGGGAGGGAGATACGCAGTATTTT	CSVGVSGREGDTQYF
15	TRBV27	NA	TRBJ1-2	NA	TGTGCCAGCAGTTCCCCAGATTTTAGCTTTGGGGGCTACACCTTC	CASSSPDFSFGGYTF
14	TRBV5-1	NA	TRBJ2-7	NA	TGCGCCAGCAGCTTTGGCAGGGGCTCCTACGAGCAGTACTTC	CASSFGRGSYEQYF
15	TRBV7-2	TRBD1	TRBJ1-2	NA	TGTGCCAGCAGCTTAGCGCGGCAGGGGGCGCGAGGCTACACCTTC	CASSLARQGARGYTF
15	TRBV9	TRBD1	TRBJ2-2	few	TGTGCCAGCAGCGTAGATCGGACAGGCACCGGGGAGCTGTTTTTT	CASSVDRTGTGELFF
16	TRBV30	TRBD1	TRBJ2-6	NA	TGTGCCTCACAGGCAGGGGGCGAGTCTGGGGCCAACGTCCTGACTTTC	CASQAGGESGANVLTF
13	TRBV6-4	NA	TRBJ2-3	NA	TGTGCCGGGGGGGGGCGGTCGGCAGATACGCAGTATTTT	CAGGGRSADTQYF
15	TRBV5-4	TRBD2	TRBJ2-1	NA	TGTGCCAGCAGCATAAGCGGGAGGTCCTACAATGAGCAGTTCTTC	CASSISGRSYNEQFF
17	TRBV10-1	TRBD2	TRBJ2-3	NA	TGCGCCAGCAGTGCGGGCCAGCGGGAGATGGGGGCAGATACGCAGTATTTT	CASSAGQREMGADTQYF
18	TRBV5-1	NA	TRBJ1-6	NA	TGCGCCAGCAGCGCACAGATCTCGGGACCGACAGGTAGCAAAACCCTCCACTTT	CASSAQISGPTGSKTLHF
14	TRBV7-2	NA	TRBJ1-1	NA	TGTGCCAGCAGCTTACAGGGGAAGTTTGGTGAAGCTTTCTTT	CASSLQGKFGEAFF
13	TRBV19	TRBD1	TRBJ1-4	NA	TGTGCCACCAACGAGCCAGGGGGTGAAAAACTGTTTTTT	CATNEPGGEKLFF
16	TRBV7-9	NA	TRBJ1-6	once	TGTGCCAGCAGCCCGGAGGGCCGAGGTGGTAATTCACCCCTCCACTTT	CASSPEGRGGNSPLHF
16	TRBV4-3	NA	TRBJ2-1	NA	TGCGCCAGCAGCCAAGATGCCTCGAGCTCCTACAATGAGCAGTTCTTC	CASSQDASSSYNEQFF
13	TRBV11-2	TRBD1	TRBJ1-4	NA	TGTGCCAGCAGCTCACGGGACAGGGAAAAACTGTTTTTT	CASSSRDREKLFF
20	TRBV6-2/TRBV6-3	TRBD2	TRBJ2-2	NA	TGTGCCAGCAGTTACTCGAGTGGACTAGCGGGAGGGCCGATCACCGGGGAGCTGTTTTTT	CASSYSSGLAGGPITGELFF
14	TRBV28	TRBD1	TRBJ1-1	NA	TGTGCCAGCAGTTTCGCCGGGACAGGGAGACTGGCTTTCTTT	CASSFAGTGRLAFF
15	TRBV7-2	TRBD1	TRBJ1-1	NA	TGTGCCAGCAGCTTGACAGGGGTCTTTAACACTGAAGCTTTCTTT	CASSLTGVFNTEAFF
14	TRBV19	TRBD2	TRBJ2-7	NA	TGTGCCAGTAGTACTGGACTAGCCTCCTACGAGCAGTACTTC	CASSTGLASYEQYF
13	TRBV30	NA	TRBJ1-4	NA	TGTGCCTGGAGTTCGCGGCTTAATGAAAAACTGTTTTTT	CAWSSRLNEKLFF
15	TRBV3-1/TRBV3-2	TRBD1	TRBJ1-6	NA	TGTGCCAGCAGCCAAGATGACAGGGGGCTTTCACCCCTCCACTTT	CASSQDDRGLSPLHF
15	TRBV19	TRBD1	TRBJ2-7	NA	TGTGCCAGTAGTATAACGAGGGACAGGATCTACGAGCAGTACTTC	CASSITRDRIYEQYF
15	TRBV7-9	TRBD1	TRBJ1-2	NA	TGTGCCAGCAGCCCCGGACAGGGGTTAAGGGAGGGCTACACCTTC	CASSPGQGLREGYTF
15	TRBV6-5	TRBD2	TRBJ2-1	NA	TGTGCCAGCAGCGGGACTAGCGGGACATACAATGAGCAGTTCTTC	CASSGTSGTYNEQFF
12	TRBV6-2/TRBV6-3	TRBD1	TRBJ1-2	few	TGTGCCAGCAGTTACTCCACAGGGGCGGTCACCTTC	CASSYSTGAVTF
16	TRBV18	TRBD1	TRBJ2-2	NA	TGTGCCAGCTCACCAAAAGAACAGGGGGCAGGCGGGGAGCTGTTTTTT	CASSPKEQGAGGELFF
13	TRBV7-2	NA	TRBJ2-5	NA	TGTGCCAGCAGCCCCCGGGTAGGAGAGACCCAGTACTTC	CASSPRVGETQYF
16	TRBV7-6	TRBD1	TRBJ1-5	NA	TGTGCCAGCAGCGAACGGACAGGGGGCGGCAATCAGCCCCAGCATTTT	CASSERTGGGNQPQHF
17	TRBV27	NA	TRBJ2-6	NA	TGTGCCAGCGCTTCTTCGGCAGGTAGCTCTGGGGCCAACGTCCTGACTTTC	CASASSAGSSGANVLTF
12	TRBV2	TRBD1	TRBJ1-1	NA	TGTGCCAGCAGACAGGGGTGGACTGAAGCTTTCTTT	CASRQGWTEAFF
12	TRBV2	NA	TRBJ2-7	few	TGTGCCAGCAGGACCGGACTCGGTCAGCAGTACTTC	CASRTGLGQQYF
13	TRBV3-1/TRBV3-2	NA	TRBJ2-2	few	TGTGCCAGCAGCCAGGTTGGGAGCGGGGAGCTGTTTTTT	CASSQVGSGELFF
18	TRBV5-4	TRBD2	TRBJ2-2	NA	TGTGCCAGCAGTCGTCCGGGACTAGCGGGGGCCCACACCGGGGAGCTGTTTTTT	CASSRPGLAGAHTGELFF
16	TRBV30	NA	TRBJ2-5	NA	TGTGCCTGGAGTGCCGGGATCATCAGGTGGGGAGAGACCCAGTACTTC	CAWSAGIIRWGETQYF
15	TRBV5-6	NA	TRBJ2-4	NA	TGTGCCAGCAGCTGGATACAGGGCGACAAAAACATTCAGTACTTC	CASSWIQGDKNIQYF
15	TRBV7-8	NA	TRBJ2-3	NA	TGTGCCAGCAGCTTAGTTCAGGGGATCACAGATACGCAGTATTTT	CASSLVQGITDTQYF
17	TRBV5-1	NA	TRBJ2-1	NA	TGCGCCAGCAGCCCAGGGGATAATCGGGGCTCCTACAATGAGCAGTTCTTC	CASSPGDNRGSYNEQFF